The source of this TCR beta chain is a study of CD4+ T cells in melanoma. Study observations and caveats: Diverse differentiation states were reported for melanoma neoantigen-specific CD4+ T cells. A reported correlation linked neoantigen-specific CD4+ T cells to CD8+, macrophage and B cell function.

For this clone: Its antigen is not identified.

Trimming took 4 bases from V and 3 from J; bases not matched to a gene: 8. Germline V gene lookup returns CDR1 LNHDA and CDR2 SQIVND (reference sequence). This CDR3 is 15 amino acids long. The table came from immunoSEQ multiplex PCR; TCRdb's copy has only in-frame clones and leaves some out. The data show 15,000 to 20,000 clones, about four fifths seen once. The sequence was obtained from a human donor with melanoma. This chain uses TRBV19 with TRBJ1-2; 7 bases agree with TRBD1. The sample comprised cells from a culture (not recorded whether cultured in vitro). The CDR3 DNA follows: TGTGCCAGTAGTAAAGGGGGCAGGGGTGACTATGGCTACACCTTC. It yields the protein CASSKGGRGDYGYTF.